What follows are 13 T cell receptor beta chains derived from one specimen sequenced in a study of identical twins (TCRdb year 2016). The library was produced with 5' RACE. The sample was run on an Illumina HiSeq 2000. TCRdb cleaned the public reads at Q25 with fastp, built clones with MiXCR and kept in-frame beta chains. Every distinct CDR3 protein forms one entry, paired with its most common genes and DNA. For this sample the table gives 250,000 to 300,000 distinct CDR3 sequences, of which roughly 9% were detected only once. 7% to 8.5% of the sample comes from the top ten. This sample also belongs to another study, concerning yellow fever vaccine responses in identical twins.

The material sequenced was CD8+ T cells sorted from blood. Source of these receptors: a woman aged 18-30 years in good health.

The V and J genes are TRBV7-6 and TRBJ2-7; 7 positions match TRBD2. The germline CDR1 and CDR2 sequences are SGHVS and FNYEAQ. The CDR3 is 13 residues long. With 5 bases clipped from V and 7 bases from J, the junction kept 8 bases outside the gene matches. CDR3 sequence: CASSEREGREQYF. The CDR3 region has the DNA TGTGCCAGCAGCGAAAGGGAGGGGAGGGAGCAGTACTTC.

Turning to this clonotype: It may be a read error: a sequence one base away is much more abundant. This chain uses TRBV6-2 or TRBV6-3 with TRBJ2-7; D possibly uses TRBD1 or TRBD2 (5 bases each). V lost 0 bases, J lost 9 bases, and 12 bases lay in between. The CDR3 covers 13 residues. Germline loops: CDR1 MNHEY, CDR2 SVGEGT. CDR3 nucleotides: TGTGCCAGCAGTTACTCCTTGGGGACCGTGCAGTACTTC. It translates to CASSYSLGTVQYF.

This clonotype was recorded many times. Here the CDR3 DNA reads TGCAGTGCTAGAGATGGGGGACAGGGGATCTGGCAGTACTTC. It specifies CSARDGGQGIWQYF. The J gene is TRBJ2-7, the V gene TRBV20-1; 10 bases are shared with TRBD1. Germline loops: CDR1 DFQATT, CDR2 SNEGSKA (reference sequence). V shed 0 bases, J shed 9 bases, and the junction held 8 bases outside the gene matches. The CDR3 spans 14 residues.

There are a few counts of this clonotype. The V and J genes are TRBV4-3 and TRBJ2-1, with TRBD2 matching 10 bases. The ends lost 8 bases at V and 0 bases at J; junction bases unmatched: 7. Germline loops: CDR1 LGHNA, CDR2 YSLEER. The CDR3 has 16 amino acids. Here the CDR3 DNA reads TGCGCCAGCGCCCATAGCGGGAGGTTCTCCTACAATGAGCAGTTCTTC. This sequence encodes CASAHSGRFSYNEQFF.

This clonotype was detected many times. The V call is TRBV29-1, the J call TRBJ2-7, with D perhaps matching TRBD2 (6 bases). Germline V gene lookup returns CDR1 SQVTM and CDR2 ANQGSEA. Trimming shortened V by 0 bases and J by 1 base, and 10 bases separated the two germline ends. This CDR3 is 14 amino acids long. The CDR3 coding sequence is TGCAGCGTTGAAGATCGGGCGGGATCCTACGAGCAGTACTTC. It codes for CSVEDRAGSYEQYF.

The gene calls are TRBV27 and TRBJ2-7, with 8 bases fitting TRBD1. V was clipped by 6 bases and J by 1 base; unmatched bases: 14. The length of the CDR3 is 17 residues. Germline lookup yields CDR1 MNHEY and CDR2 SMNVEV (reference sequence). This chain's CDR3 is CASRKTTGAPGSYEQYF. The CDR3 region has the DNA TGTGCCAGCAGGAAAACGACAGGGGCCCCTGGGTCCTACGAGCAGTACTTC.

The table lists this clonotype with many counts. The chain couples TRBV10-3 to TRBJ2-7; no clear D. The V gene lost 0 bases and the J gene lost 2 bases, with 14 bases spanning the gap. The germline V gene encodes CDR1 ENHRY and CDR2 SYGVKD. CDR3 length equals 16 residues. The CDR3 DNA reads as TGTGCCATCAGTGAGTCGACTCCGGACGTGGCCTACGAGCAGTACTTC. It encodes CAISESTPDVAYEQYF.

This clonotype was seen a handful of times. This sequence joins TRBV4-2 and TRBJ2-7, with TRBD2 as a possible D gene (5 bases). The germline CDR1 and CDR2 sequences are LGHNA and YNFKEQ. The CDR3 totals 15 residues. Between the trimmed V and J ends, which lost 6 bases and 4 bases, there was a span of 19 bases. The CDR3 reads CASRLSAEWEYEQYF. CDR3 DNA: TGTGCCAGCAGGCTATCGGCGGAGTGGGAGTACGAGCAGTACTTC.

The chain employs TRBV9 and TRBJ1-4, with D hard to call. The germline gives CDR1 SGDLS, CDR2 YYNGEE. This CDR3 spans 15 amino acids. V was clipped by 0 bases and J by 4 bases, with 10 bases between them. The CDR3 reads CASSVVGGSNEKLFF. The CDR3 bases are TGTGCCAGCAGCGTAGTTGGTGGAAGTAATGAAAAACTGTTTTTT.

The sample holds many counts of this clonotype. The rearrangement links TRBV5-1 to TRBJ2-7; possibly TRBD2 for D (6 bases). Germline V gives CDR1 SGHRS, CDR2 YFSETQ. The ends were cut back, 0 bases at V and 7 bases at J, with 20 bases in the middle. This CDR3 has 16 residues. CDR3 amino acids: CASSLEGLAHTLEQYF. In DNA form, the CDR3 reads TGCGCCAGCAGCTTGGAGGGCCTAGCGCATACCCTGGAGCAGTACTTC.

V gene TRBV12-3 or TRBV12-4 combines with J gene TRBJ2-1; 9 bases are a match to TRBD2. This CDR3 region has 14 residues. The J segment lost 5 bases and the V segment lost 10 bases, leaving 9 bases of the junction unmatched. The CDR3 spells CAIAGARGDNEQFF. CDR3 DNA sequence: TGTGCCATAGCGGGAGCCCGAGGGGACAATGAGCAGTTCTTC.

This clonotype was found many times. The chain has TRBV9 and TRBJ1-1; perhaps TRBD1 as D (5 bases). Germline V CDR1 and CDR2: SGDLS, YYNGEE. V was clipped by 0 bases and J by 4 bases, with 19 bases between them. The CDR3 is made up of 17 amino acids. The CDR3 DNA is TGTGCCAGCAGCGTAGTAGGGGAGACATTCTGGGGCACTGAAGCTTTCTTT. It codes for CASSVVGETFWGTEAFF. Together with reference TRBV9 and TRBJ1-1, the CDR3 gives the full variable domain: DSGVTQTPKHLITATGQRVTLRCSPRSGDLSVYWYQQSLDQGLQFLIQYYNGEERAKGNILERFSAQQFPDLHSELNLSSLELGDSALYFCASSVVGETFWGTEAFFGQGTRLTVV.

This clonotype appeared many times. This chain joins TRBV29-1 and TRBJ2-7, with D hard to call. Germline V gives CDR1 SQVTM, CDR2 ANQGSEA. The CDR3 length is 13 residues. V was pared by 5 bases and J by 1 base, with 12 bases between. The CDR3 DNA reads TGCAGCGTTCCCATAGCAGGTTCCTACGAGCAGTACTTC. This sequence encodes CSVPIAGSYEQYF.